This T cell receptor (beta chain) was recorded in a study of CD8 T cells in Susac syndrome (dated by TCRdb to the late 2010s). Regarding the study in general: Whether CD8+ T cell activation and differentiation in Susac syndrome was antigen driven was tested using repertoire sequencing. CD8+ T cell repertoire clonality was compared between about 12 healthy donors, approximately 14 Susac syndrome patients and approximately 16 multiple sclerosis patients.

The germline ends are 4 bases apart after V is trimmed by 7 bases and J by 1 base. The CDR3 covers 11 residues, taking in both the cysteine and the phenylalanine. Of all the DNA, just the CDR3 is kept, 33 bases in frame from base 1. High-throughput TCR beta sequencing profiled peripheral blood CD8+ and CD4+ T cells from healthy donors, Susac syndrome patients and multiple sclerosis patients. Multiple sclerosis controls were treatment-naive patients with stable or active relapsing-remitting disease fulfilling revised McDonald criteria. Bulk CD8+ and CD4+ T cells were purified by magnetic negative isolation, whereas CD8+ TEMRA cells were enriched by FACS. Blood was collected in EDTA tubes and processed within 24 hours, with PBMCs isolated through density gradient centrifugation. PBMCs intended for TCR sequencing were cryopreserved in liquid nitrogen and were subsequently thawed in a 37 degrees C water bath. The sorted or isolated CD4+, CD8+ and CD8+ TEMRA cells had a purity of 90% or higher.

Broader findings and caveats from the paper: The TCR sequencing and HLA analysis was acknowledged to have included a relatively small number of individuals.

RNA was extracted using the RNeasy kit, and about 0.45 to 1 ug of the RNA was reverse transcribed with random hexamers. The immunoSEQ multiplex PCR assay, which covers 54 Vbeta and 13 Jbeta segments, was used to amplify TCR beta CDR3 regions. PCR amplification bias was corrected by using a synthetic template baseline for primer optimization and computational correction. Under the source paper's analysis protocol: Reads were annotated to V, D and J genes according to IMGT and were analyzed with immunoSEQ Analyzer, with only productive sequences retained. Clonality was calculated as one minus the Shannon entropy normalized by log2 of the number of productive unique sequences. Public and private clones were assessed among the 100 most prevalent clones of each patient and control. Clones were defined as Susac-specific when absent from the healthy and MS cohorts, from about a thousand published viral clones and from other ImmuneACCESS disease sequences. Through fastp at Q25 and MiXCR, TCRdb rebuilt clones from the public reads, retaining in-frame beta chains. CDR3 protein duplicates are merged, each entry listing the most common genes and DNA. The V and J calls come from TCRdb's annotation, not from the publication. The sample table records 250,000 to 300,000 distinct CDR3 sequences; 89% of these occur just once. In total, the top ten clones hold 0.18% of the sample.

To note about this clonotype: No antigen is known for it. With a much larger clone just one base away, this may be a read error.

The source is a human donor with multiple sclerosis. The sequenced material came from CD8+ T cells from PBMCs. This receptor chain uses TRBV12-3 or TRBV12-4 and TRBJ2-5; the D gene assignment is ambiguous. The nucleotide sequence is TGTGCCAGCACCTTCCAAGAGACCCAGTACTTC. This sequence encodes CASTFQETQYF.